The rows below give T cell receptor beta chains drawn from one sample of a study of HIV-infected patients and healthy controls. TCRdb reprocessed the 5' RACE reads with MiXCR, giving one entry per CDR3 protein. The repertoire consists of around 9,800 distinct CDR3 sequences, with less than 9.5% occurring once and the leading ten covering 35% to 40%. The sample here was blood, taken before antiretroviral therapy. These TCRs come from an adult with HIV infection. The CDR3 runs from the conserved cysteine through the conserved F or W. The D gene is left open where the match is weak. Only part of the rows carry a size: once, few, many, or a class if the clone is expanded.

j_call	v_call	d_call	clone_size	cdr3_nt	cdr3_aa
TRBJ2-1	TRBV6-2/TRBV6-3	TRBD2	many	TGTGCCAGCAGTTACAGACTAGCGGGGGGCAACTGGTATGAGCAGTTCTTC	CASSYRLAGGNWYEQFF
TRBJ2-1	TRBV29-1	NA	many	TGCAGCGTTGAAGACACCCTTATGCGGCCCTACAATGAGCAGTTCTTC	CSVEDTLMRPYNEQFF
TRBJ2-3	TRBV9	NA	many	TGTGCCAGCAGCGGCGAGGTGGGGAGTGGCACAGATACGCAGTATTTT	CASSGEVGSGTDTQYF
TRBJ1-2	TRBV10-3	NA	many	TGTGCCATCAGTGAGGCATCGGGCCGAGCTAACTATGGCTACACCTTC	CAISEASGRANYGYTF
TRBJ2-3	TRBV7-9	TRBD1	many	TGTGCCAGCAGCCCCGGGACAGTTGTCACAGATACGCAGTATTTT	CASSPGTVVTDTQYF
TRBJ1-1	TRBV10-3	TRBD1	NA	TGTGCCATCAGCAAGGACAGGGAGGTGGAAGCTTTCTTT	CAISKDREVEAFF
TRBJ2-1	TRBV7-6	TRBD2	medium-sized	TGTGCCAGCAGCCCGAGCGGGGGGGGGCTGGATGAGCAGTTCTTC	CASSPSGGGLDEQFF
TRBJ1-2	TRBV7-2	NA	many	TGTGCCAGCAGCCCAATGGAGGGAACCTATGGCTACACCTTC	CASSPMEGTYGYTF
TRBJ2-3	TRBV9	NA	NA	TGTGCCAGCAGCGTAGCGGTCGGACTCCTCACAGATACGCAGTATTTT	CASSVAVGLLTDTQYF
TRBJ1-1	TRBV7-3	NA	few	TGTGCCAGCGGGGGAGTAAACACTGAAGCTTTCTTT	CASGGVNTEAFF
TRBJ1-4	TRBV7-9	TRBD1	many	TGTGCCAGCAGCTCAGGGGGGTTGGGACAGCCGAAGAACCAAAAACTGTTTTTT	CASSSGGLGQPKNQKLFF
TRBJ2-3	TRBV6-6	NA	NA	TGTGCCAGCAGTTACCTACAGAGCACAGATACGCAGTATTTT	CASSYLQSTDTQYF
TRBJ2-5	TRBV3-1	TRBD2	many	TGTGCCAGCAGCCATCTTAGCGGGGGGGTAAAGACCCAGTACTTC	CASSHLSGGVKTQYF
TRBJ2-5	TRBV6-5	TRBD2	many	TGTGCCAGTGGACTAGCGGGGAAAGAGACCCAGTACTTC	CASGLAGKETQYF
TRBJ1-4	TRBV4-3	NA	many	TGCGCCAGCAGCCAATCTCTTCGAGGGATGGCCCTTAATGAAAAACTGTTTTTT	CASSQSLRGMALNEKLFF
TRBJ1-5	TRBV18	NA	many	TGTGCCAGCTCACCGGCTCCGGCGAATAAGGAGCCCCAGCATTTT	CASSPAPANKEPQHF
TRBJ1-1	TRBV5-1	NA	few	TGCGCCAGCAGCTTCCAGGAGGACACTGAAGCTTTCTTT	CASSFQEDTEAFF